The 29 T cell receptor beta chains presented below share a single source sample, sequenced in a study of T cell clusters in autoimmune cytopenias. TRB amplification used around 270 ng of peripheral blood genomic DNA. TRB was amplified by touch-down multiplex PCR, primer pools A and B combined. TCRdb reanalyzed the multiplex PCR reads and collapses them to one entry per CDR3 protein, without DNA. The table lists 3,500 to 5,000 distinct CDR3 sequences. These data also formed part of another study, on T cell repertoires in aging, cancer and after chemotherapy.

Sequencing was carried out using peripheral blood. These receptors were taken from a human donor in good health.

The chain couples TRBV29-1 to TRBJ1-1. CDR3 length: 12 residues. Germline-derived CDR1 and CDR2 are SQVTM and ANQGSEA. The CDR3 reads CSATGLNTEAFF.

J is TRBJ1-1 and V is TRBV6-5. This CDR3 comprises 13 residues. Germline CDR1 is MNHEY and CDR2 is SVGAGI. This chain's CDR3 is CASSYFGNTEAFF.

V is TRBV5-6 and J is TRBJ1-1. Germline V gene lookup returns CDR1 SGHDT and CDR2 YYEEEE. The CDR3 is 14 amino acids. The CDR3 sequence: CASSFEDMNTEAFF.

The chain has TRBV10-3 and TRBJ2-3; TCRdb indicates TRBD1, and absent DNA this call remains unverified. There are 13 residues in the CDR3. Germline CDR1 reads ENHRY; CDR2 reads SYGVKD. CDR3 sequence: CAILRGNTDTQYF.

This chain links TRBV18 with TRBJ2-1; TCRdb picks TRBD2, but there is no DNA to check that call. The CDR3 has 13 amino acids. Germline CDR1 and CDR2: KGHSH and LQKENI. This chain's CDR3 is CASSPNLAFGGFF.

The chain combines TRBV19 with TRBJ2-7; TCRdb gives TRBD1 as the D gene, but with no DNA this cannot be confirmed. Per the germline V gene, CDR1 is LNHDA and CDR2 is SQIVND (reference sequence). The CDR3 is 15 amino acids. The CDR3 sequence: CASSVTGGIVYEQYF.

This clonotype registers medium-sized by frequency. This sequence joins TRBV29-1 and TRBJ2-1. CDR1 is SQVTM and CDR2 is ANQGSEA in the germline V gene. The CDR3 runs 11 residues. CDR3: CSVEEYNEQFF.

V is TRBV29-1 and J is TRBJ2-5. Germline V gives CDR1 SQVTM, CDR2 ANQGSEA. CDR3 length: 11 residues. The CDR3 loop reads CSVAKQETQYF.

The chain carries TRBV5-6 and TRBJ1-2. CDR3 length: 12 amino acids. Germline V lookup: CDR1 SGHDT, CDR2 YYEEEE. CDR3 protein: CASSLGGDGYTF.

The chain combines TRBV7-2 with TRBJ2-7; the D gene TCRdb calls, TRBD1, cannot be checked with no DNA. CDR1 and CDR2 (germline): SGHTA, FQGNSA. The CDR3 covers 13 residues. The CDR3 sequence is CASSPTGVYEQYF.

This chain uses TRBV7-9 with TRBJ2-7. The CDR3 has 13 amino acids. CDR1 and CDR2 from the germline V gene are SEHNR and FQNEAQ (reference sequence). The CDR3 here is CASSLVQAYEQYF.

This chain joins TRBV12-3 or TRBV12-4 and TRBJ2-4. The CDR3 is 11 residues long. The chain's CDR3 is CASSFGEKGYF.

V gene TRBV27 combines with J gene TRBJ2-2; the TRBD1 assignment by TCRdb is unverifiable without DNA. CDR3 size: 16 residues. Germline V gene data show CDR1 as MNHEY and CDR2 as SMNVEV (reference sequence). CDR3 protein: CASSLLRQGNTGELFF.

The chain carries TRBV6-1 and TRBJ1-6; as DNA is missing, the TRBD1 call by TCRdb cannot be tested. Germline values: CDR1 MNHNS, CDR2 SASEGT. CDR3 length equals 17 residues. Here the CDR3 reads CASSEYHGFWGNSPLHF.

The rearrangement uses TRBV29-1 and TRBJ2-7; TCRdb returns TRBD2, unconfirmable since there is no DNA. The CDR3 totals 16 residues. Germline V gene data show CDR1 as SQVTM and CDR2 as ANQGSEA. The CDR3 here is CSVDMRLAEETYEQYF.

The chain carries TRBV20-1 and TRBJ1-6. CDR1 DFQATT and CDR2 SNEGSKA come from the germline V gene (reference sequence). The CDR3 has 14 residues. The CDR3 loop reads CSARKGPTNSPLHF.

The V gene is TRBV18, the J gene TRBJ1-1; the D call from TCRdb, TRBD1, cannot be confirmed without DNA. This CDR3 region has 14 residues. Germline CDR1 reads KGHSH; CDR2 reads LQKENI. CDR3 in amino acids: CASSPDSLNTEAFF. Based on the CDR3 plus reference TRBV18 and TRBJ1-1, the full variable domain is NAGVMQNPRHLVRRRGQEARLRCSPMKGHSHVYWYRQLPEEGLKFMVYLQKENIIDESGMPKERFSAEFPKEGPSILRIQQVVRGDSAAYFCASSPDSLNTEAFFGQGTRLTVV.

The rearrangement links TRBV20-1 to TRBJ2-3. This CDR3 has 13 amino acids. Germline V lookup: CDR1 DFQATT, CDR2 SNEGSKA (reference sequence). The CDR3: CSASARGPDTQYF.

The V gene is TRBV6-6, the J gene TRBJ2-1; with no DNA, the TCRdb D assignment of TRBD2 cannot be verified. The CDR3 is 17 residues long. The germline gives CDR1 MNHNY, CDR2 SVGAGI (reference sequence). This chain's CDR3 is CASSYSGLAGAYNEQFF.

This sequence joins TRBV18 and TRBJ1-4. From germline, CDR1 is KGHSH and CDR2 LQKENI. This CDR3 is built from 12 residues. The CDR3 loop reads CASSPSGEKLFF.

The chain carries TRBV5-5 and TRBJ1-5. Germline V CDR1 and CDR2: SGHKS, YYEKEE (reference sequence). CDR3 length: 17 residues. The CDR3 protein is CASSLDTILKPRQPQHF.

The V call is TRBV19, the J call TRBJ1-1; TCRdb's D call of TRBD1 is untestable without DNA. Per the germline V gene, CDR1 is LNHDA and CDR2 is SQIVND (reference sequence). The CDR3 loop spans 14 amino acids. CDR3 sequence: CASSMGGALTEAFF.

The genes are TRBV24-1 and TRBJ2-7; TCRdb's D call, TRBD2, is unchecked because there is no DNA. The CDR3 is 16 amino acids. Germline lookup yields CDR1 KGHDR and CDR2 SFDVKD. The CDR3 loop reads CATSDLGSSGIYEQYF.

V is TRBV6-5 and J is TRBJ1-1; TCRdb returns TRBD1, unconfirmable since there is no DNA. CDR3 length equals 13 residues. Germline V gene sequence: CDR1 MNHEY, CDR2 SVGAGI. The CDR3 here is CASSYETDSEAFF.

The CDR3 is CASSWKQGGNQPQHF. This chain connects TRBV6-5 to TRBJ1-5; TCRdb's D call, TRBD1, is unchecked because there is no DNA. The CDR3 is 15 residues long. CDR1 and CDR2 from the germline V gene are MNHEY and SVGAGI.

The chain employs TRBV6-2 or TRBV6-3 and TRBJ2-7; the D gene TCRdb calls, TRBD1, cannot be checked with no DNA. The germline gives CDR1 MNHEY, CDR2 SVGEGT. The CDR3 contains 15 residues. Here the CDR3 reads CAISEEQGASYEQYF.

This clonotype is called medium-sized based on its frequency. V and J are TRBV29-1 and TRBJ2-5; checking the TCRdb D call of TRBD2 is not possible without DNA. The germline gives CDR1 SQVTM, CDR2 ANQGSEA. This CDR3 region has 13 residues. The CDR3 is CSVEGGRGETQYF.

Its frequency marks this clonotype as medium-sized. The chain is built from TRBV19 and TRBJ2-7; TCRdb's D call, TRBD1, is unchecked because there is no DNA. Germline-derived CDR1 and CDR2 are LNHDA and SQIVND (reference sequence). The CDR3 has 12 amino acids. The CDR3 reads CAIGTGDYEQYF.

The chain combines TRBV5-6 with TRBJ2-5; TCRdb's assignment of TRBD1 cannot be checked, as there is no DNA. Germline V lookup: CDR1 SGHDT, CDR2 YYEEEE. The CDR3 sequence is 16 residues long. This CDR3 reads CASGGLRTNLQETQYF.